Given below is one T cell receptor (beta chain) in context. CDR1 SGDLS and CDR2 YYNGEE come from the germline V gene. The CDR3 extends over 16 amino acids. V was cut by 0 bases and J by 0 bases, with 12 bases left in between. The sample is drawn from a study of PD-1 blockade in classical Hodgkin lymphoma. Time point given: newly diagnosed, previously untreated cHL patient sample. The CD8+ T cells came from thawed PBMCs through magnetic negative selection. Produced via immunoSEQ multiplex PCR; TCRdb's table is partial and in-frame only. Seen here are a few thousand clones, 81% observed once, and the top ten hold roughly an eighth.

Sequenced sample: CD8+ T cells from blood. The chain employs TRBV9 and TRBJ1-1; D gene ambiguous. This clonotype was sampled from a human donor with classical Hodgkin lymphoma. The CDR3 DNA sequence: TGTGCCAGCAGCGTAGGACGAACGGCTTTGAACACTGAAGCTTTCTTT. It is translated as CASSVGRTALNTEAFF.